These T cell receptor beta chains were read from a single sample in a study of early T cells in non-severe SARS-CoV-2 infection. TCRdb analysed the 5' RACE reads with MiXCR anew, one entry per CDR3 protein. This table holds around 58,000 distinct CDR3 sequences, more than 13% found once. The specimen was whole blood, collected at baseline. Source of these receptors: an adult who was a healthcare worker with PCR-confirmed SARS-CoV-2 infection or an uninfected control (not recorded which). Each CDR3 is given with its conserved first and last residue. Clone size is not always given. Where it is, it says once, few, many or a class for expanded clones.

V	size	length	CDR3
TRBV4-1	.	15	CASSRMGQGEIGYTF
TRBV19	few	15	CASRSEGTRIGELFF
TRBV5-4	few	15	CASSLVGAGNTEAFF
TRBV10-3	.	13	CATTPQGSFEQYF
TRBV12-3/TRBV12-4	.	14	CACDSPDPPYGYTF
TRBV3-1	.	13	CASSQGRNGEQFF
TRBV19	many	17	CASSLDRVDWGRGIQYF
TRBV7-7	.	13	CASSADKSYEQYF
TRBV6-2/TRBV6-3	many	17	CASSYSPPWGVYNEQFF
TRBV27	few	14	CASSFVGFSYEQYF
TRBV28	.	14	CASAGAISTDTQYF
TRBV20-1	.	13	CSATDGGGHEQYF
TRBV4-1	.	13	CASHGLGKDEQYF
TRBV27	.	14	CASSLTGGRTEAFF
TRBV15	few	13	CATSNTGGPEAFF
TRBV12-3/TRBV12-4	few	13	CASSFRQGAEAFF
TRBV4-1	few	15	CASSQRQPGQETQYF
TRBV12-3/TRBV12-4	.	14	CASNCGVMNTEAFF
TRBV9	.	16	CASSVVLSRGGTEAFF
TRBV7-3	.	14	CASSPIQGVGELFF
TRBV10-3	.	14	CAISGTGVNEKLFF
TRBV10-2	few	16	CASSDASGDRRETQYF
TRBV11-2	few	14	CASSLSGVQETQYF
TRBV18	.	14	CASSWARAGAEAFF
TRBV7-8	.	15	CASSSRQVTYNEQFF
TRBV5-1	many	18	CASSGDSLGGWSYNEQFF
TRBV4-1	many	14	CASSQDSHTDTQYF
TRBV6-1	many	13	CASSEAGQGMLFF
TRBV5-1	.	16	CASSLVGGSAAYEQYF
TRBV4-2	many	15	CASTLRLAGYNEQFF
TRBV29-1	few	11	CSVGTSYEQYF
TRBV20-1	few	16	CSARTPTGRSYNEQFF
TRBV28	.	16	CASRTVGAGGGFGQFF
TRBV20-1	.	17	CSAREIRQITTNEKLFF
TRBV28	many	15	CASSSPGDGSGEQYF
TRBV28	few	19	CASSLGRGRGTGGNQPQHF
TRBV6-1	many	14	CASNPGLAGDEQYF
TRBV5-1	.	14	CASSPRTVSYEQYF
TRBV11-2	.	16	CASSFRTSGSSYEQYF
TRBV5-6	few	14	CASSGFRGFTEAFF
TRBV4-2	.	16	CASSQDPGGGTGELFF
TRBV15	.	14	CATSRGIGGTEAFF
TRBV3-1	few	17	CASSQVAAGALYNEQFF
TRBV5-4	few	12	CASSPDSYGYTF
TRBV5-4	many	13	CASSPGGAIGAFF
TRBV6-1	medium-sized	15	CASSELAGSYNEQFF
TRBV28	.	13	CASSLVGTDTQYF
TRBV5-1	many	12	CASSGTSYEQYF
TRBV3-1	few	13	CASRENSADTQYF
TRBV14	few	17	CASSQDAAEPSTDTQYF
TRBV29-1	.	11	CSVVHTDTQYF
TRBV5-8	few	13	CASSLGGAMAQYF
TRBV4-1	.	16	CASSLGGDRATYEQYF
TRBV25-1	once	13	CASTGQVGYEQYF
TRBV28	.	13	CASRPGDRSPLHF
TRBV28	.	15	CASRGQGDRHYGYTF
TRBV28	.	14	CASRTLAGNTEAFF
TRBV7-2	many	12	CASSLALQPQHF